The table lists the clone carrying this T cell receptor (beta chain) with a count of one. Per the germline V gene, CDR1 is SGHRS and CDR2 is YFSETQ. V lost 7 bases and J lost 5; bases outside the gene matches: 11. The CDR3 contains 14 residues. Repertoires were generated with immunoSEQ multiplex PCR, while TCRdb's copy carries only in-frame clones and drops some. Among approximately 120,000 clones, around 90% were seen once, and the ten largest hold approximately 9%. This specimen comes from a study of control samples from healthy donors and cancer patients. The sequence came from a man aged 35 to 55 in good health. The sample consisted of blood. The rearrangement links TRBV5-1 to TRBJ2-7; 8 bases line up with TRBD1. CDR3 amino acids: CASSTGQGSHEQYF. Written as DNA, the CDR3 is TGCGCCAGCTCAACAGGACAGGGATCCCACGAGCAGTACTTC.